This note documents a single TCR beta chain sequence. Its antigen is not identified. Researchers ran the PCR with 60 Vbeta and 13 Jbeta primers. This table comes from immunoSEQ multiplex PCR, and its TCRdb copy is limited to in-frame clones, with some not included. Among some 270,000 clones listed, over 70% were seen once. The data derive from a study of cytomegalovirus exposure and HLA in healthy donors. Study-wide findings and caveats: It was in a later analysis that TCR association rates were seen to vary by HLA locus, highest for DRB1 and lowest for HLA-C. Productive rates of about 87% or about 30% were seen for most TCR beta V segments in an earlier analysis.

CDR3 length: 17 residues. Deletions cut 5 bases from V and 8 bases from J, with 24 bases between. Germline-derived CDR1 and CDR2 are ENHRY and SYGVKD. This chain links TRBV10-3 with TRBJ2-2; D unclear. This clonotype was sampled from a girl aged 2 to 10 in good health and CMV-seronegative. The sequencing input was PBMCs. CDR3: CAISSSGWLLLGGELFF. The CDR3 DNA is TGTGCCATCAGTTCCTCCGGGTGGCTGCTCCTAGGAGGGGAGCTGTTTTTT.